The present entry profiles one TCR beta chain with its context. This entry comes from a study of control samples from healthy donors and cancer patients. The table came from immunoSEQ multiplex PCR; TCRdb's copy has only in-frame clones and leaves some out. This table has roughly 120,000 clones, 88% appearing once. V was clipped by 0 bases and J by 9 bases; unmatched bases: 4. Germline-derived CDR1 and CDR2 are LGHNA and YSLEER. This CDR3 has 15 amino acids. The source is a middle-aged man in good health. This chain connects TRBV4-3 to TRBJ2-3; 12 bases align to TRBD2. What was sequenced was blood. DNA of the CDR3: TGCGCCAGCAGCCAAGATAGGACTAGCGGGGACACGCAGTATTTT. This sequence encodes CASSQDRTSGDTQYF.